These 3 T cell receptor beta chains were all obtained from the same sample, sequenced in a study of B cell selection in AIRE deficiency. CD4+CD127+ cells were sorted as the conventional CD4 T cells. Clones were read by immunoSEQ multiplex PCR, and TCRdb kept only the in-frame ones, dropping some. The repertoire consists of under 30,000 clones, with around 97% occurring once and the leading ten covering more than 0.2%. Specimen: conventional CD4+ T cells sorted from PBMCs. These receptors all come from a human donor with AIRE deficiency.

A single count supports this clone. The chain joins TRBV19 to TRBJ1-1, with no clear D. Trimming stripped 3 bases from V and 1 base from J, with 21 bases between. Per germline, CDR1 LNHDA and CDR2 SQIVND (reference sequence). CDR3 length equals 18 residues. The CDR3 DNA is TGTGCCAGTAGTATTAAATCAGCGCTCGGGCTGAGGAACACTGAAGCTTTCTTT. Residues: CASSIKSALGLRNTEAFF.

The chain has TRBV7-6 and TRBJ2-7, with D possibly TRBD1 on 6 matching bases. This CDR3 is 14 amino acids long. Trimming removed 5 bases at V and 2 bases at J, with 13 bases between. CDR1 and CDR2 (germline): SGHVS, FNYEAQ. CDR3 in amino acids: CASSRTGQTYEQYF. CDR3 nucleotides: TGTGCCAGCAGCCGTACTGGACAGACCTACGAGCAGTACTTC.

V usage is TRBV2 and J usage is TRBJ1-1; D is ambiguous. CDR1 and CDR2 from the germline V gene are SNHLY and FYNNEI. Trimming left V 6 bases short and J 8 bases short, with 13 bases between. CDR3 length: 12 residues. The DNA for the CDR3 is TGTGCCAGCAGGCCCGGTACGAGAGAAGCTTTCTTT. This encodes CASRPGTREAFF.